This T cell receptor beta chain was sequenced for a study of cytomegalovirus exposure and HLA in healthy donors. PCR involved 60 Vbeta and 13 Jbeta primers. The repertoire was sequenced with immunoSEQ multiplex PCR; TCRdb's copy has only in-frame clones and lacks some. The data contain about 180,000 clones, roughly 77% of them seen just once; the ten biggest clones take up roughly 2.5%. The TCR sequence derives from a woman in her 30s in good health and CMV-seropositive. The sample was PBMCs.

The CDR3 DNA reads as TGTGCCAGCAGCTTTGTAAAGACCCAGTACTTC. Protein: CASSFVKTQYF. This chain links TRBV7-2 with TRBJ2-5; D unclear. CDR1 is SGHTA, CDR2 FQGNSA, per germline. The CDR3 runs to 11 residues. Trimming removed 3 bases at V and 6 bases at J, with 5 bases between.